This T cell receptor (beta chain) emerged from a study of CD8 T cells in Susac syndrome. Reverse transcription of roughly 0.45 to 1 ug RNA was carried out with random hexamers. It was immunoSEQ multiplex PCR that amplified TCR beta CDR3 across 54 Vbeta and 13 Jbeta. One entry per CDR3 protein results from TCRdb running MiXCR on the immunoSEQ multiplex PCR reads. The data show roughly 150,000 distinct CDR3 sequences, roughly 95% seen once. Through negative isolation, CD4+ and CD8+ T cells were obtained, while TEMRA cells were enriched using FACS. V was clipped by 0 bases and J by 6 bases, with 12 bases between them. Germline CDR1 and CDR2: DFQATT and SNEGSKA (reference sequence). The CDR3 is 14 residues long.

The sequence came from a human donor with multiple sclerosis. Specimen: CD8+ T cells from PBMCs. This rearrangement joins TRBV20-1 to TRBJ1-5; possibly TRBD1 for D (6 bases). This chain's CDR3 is CSARDQGRGQPQHF. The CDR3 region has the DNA TGCAGTGCTAGAGATCAGGGGAGGGGTCAGCCCCAGCATTTT.